The 32 T cell receptor beta chains below were found in one sample sequenced in a study of cytomegalovirus exposure and HLA in healthy donors. This table comes from immunoSEQ multiplex PCR, and its TCRdb copy is limited to in-frame clones, with some not included. Counted here are under 200,000 clones, roughly 86% occurring once; the ten biggest clones make up about a tenth. Sequencing was carried out using PBMCs. The receptors were gathered from a woman between 18 and 29 years old in good health and CMV-seropositive.

The rearrangement uses TRBV10-2 and TRBJ1-1; a possible D gene is TRBD1 (5 bases). Between the trimmed V and J ends, which lost 0 bases and 3 bases, there was a span of 14 bases. CDR1 is WSHSY, CDR2 SAAADI, per germline. This CDR3 comprises 16 residues. The CDR3, as DNA: TGCGCCAGCAGTGAGTCGCGGGGCGCGGTAGACACTGAAGCTTTCTTT. Residues: CASSESRGAVDTEAFF.

This sequence joins TRBV13 and TRBJ2-7; D not certain. Germline assignment: CDR1 PRHDT and CDR2 FYEKMQ (reference sequence). The V and J ends lost 2 bases and 0 bases respectively, with 2 bases between them. The CDR3 has 12 amino acids. CDR3 protein: CASSLHSYEQYF. DNA for the CDR3: TGTGCCAGCAGCTTACACTCCTACGAGCAGTACTTC.

V is TRBV28 and J is TRBJ2-1, with no clear D. The CDR3 loop spans 15 amino acids. Germline V gene sequence: CDR1 MDHEN, CDR2 SYDVKM. Trimming removed 6 bases from V and 5 bases from J, with 17 bases in between. This CDR3 is CASSRRGTNNNEQFF. CDR3 bases: TGTGCCAGCAGCCGGCGCGGAACTAACAACAATGAGCAGTTCTTC.

This chain uses TRBV27 with TRBJ2-7, with 7 bases aligning to TRBD1. The CDR3 extends over 15 amino acids. J was trimmed by 3 bases and V by 5 bases; bases with no gene match: 10. Germline CDR1 and CDR2: MNHEY and SMNVEV (reference sequence). The CDR3 reads CASSPTGRALYEQYF. For the CDR3, the DNA is TGTGCCAGCAGTCCGACAGGGCGAGCCCTCTACGAGCAGTACTTC.

This chain links TRBV7-2 with TRBJ2-2; possibly TRBD2 for D (6 bases). Trimming removed 5 bases from V and 5 bases from J, with 21 bases in between. Germline loops: CDR1 SGHTA, CDR2 FQGNSA. The CDR3 contains 17 residues. The CDR3 is CASSPRGVAVKTGELFF. The CDR3 nucleotides read TGTGCCAGCAGCCCTAGAGGGGTAGCGGTTAAAACCGGGGAGCTGTTTTTT.

CDR3: CASSPTSGRGETQYF. The CDR3 DNA reads as TGTGCCAGCAGCCCGACTAGCGGGAGGGGAGAGACCCAGTACTTC. The chain uses TRBV7-8 and TRBJ2-5, with 14 nucleotides matching TRBD2. Germline loops: CDR1 SGHVS, CDR2 FQNEAQ. The V and J ends lost 5 bases and 4 bases, in that order; junction bases with no gene match: 3. The CDR3 is made up of 15 amino acids.

This clone was seen once. In nucleotides, the CDR3 is TGTGCCAGCAGTGAAACCCGACTCCTCCAAGAGACCCAGTACTTC. It specifies CASSETRLLQETQYF. The V call is TRBV25-1, the J call TRBJ2-5; D gene ambiguous. The CDR3 is made up of 15 amino acids. Germline CDR1 is MGHDK and CDR2 is SYGVNS. Trimming removed 2 bases at V and 1 base at J, with 11 bases between.

The V and J genes are TRBV30 and TRBJ1-2; D might be TRBD1 (6 bases). Trimming removed 2 bases at V and 3 bases at J, with 10 bases between. The length of the CDR3 is 13 residues. The germline V gene encodes CDR1 GTSNPN and CDR2 SVGIG (reference sequence). CDR3: CAWSRGGDYGYTF. As DNA, the CDR3 is TGTGCCTGGAGTAGGGGGGGCGACTATGGCTACACCTTC.

The chain has TRBV7-2 and TRBJ2-1; 8 nucleotides agree with TRBD2. Trimming at V came to 5 bases and at J to 3 bases, leaving 9 bases not matched to a gene. This CDR3 is built from 16 residues. The germline V gene encodes CDR1 SGHTA and CDR2 FQGNSA. This CDR3 reads CASSGWLAGDYNEQFF. For the CDR3, the DNA is TGTGCCAGCAGCGGGTGGCTAGCGGGCGACTACAATGAGCAGTTCTTC.

The chain is built from TRBV7-2 and TRBJ2-7, with D maybe TRBD2 (5 bases). V gave up 6 bases and J gave up 2 bases, with 11 bases separating them. CDR1 is SGHTA, CDR2 FQGNSA, per germline. This CDR3 has 13 amino acids. The CDR3 sequence is CASRPSGAYEQYF. The CDR3 DNA sequence: TGTGCCAGCAGACCATCCGGGGCCTACGAGCAGTACTTC.

The rearrangement joins TRBV6-5 to TRBJ2-7; D possibly corresponds to TRBD2 (6 bases). V lost 4 bases, J lost 3 bases, and 10 bases lay in between. The CDR3 runs 13 residues. Germline lookup yields CDR1 MNHEY and CDR2 SVGAGI. CDR3 nucleotide sequence: TGTGCCAGCAGTTCGCGGGAACACTACGAGCAGTACTTC. Its translation is CASSSREHYEQYF.

This chain links TRBV28 with TRBJ1-2; D is unclear. V gave up 7 bases and J gave up 5 bases, with 14 bases separating them. Looked up from germline, CDR1 is MDHEN and CDR2 is SYDVKM. This CDR3 region has 13 residues. The CDR3 reads CASTPGSHYGYTF. The CDR3 DNA sequence: TGTGCCAGCACTCCCGGGAGTCATTATGGCTACACCTTC.

This chain connects TRBV6-5 to TRBJ1-1; no firm D call. The CDR3 contains 11 residues. CDR1 MNHEY and CDR2 SVGAGI come from the germline V gene. Trimming removed 5 bases at V and 4 bases at J, with 5 bases between. In DNA form, the CDR3 reads TGTGCCAGCAGTCACAGCACTGAAGCTTTCTTT. Its translation is CASSHSTEAFF.

This sequence joins TRBV7-2 and TRBJ2-3; no definite D call. Germline V CDR1 and CDR2: SGHTA, FQGNSA. The CDR3 is 13 amino acids. Trimming cost V 5 bases and J 6 bases, with 12 bases left between them. The CDR3 nucleotides read TGTGCCAGCAGCCCACGAACTTTGGATACGCAGTATTTT. Translation: CASSPRTLDTQYF.

This clone has a single count. The genes are TRBV29-1 and TRBJ2-3; 10 nucleotides line up with TRBD2. Germline V lookup: CDR1 SQVTM, CDR2 ANQGSEA. V lost 7 bases, J lost 9 bases, and 4 bases stayed unmatched. This CDR3 has 11 amino acids. CDR3 coding DNA: TGCAGCGCAGAGACTAGCGGGACGCAGTATTTT. Protein product: CSAETSGTQYF.

This chain connects TRBV7-3 to TRBJ2-3; unclear D gene. V was trimmed by 5 bases and J by 0 bases, leaving 9 bases between them. The CDR3 loop spans 14 amino acids. Germline lookup yields CDR1 SGHTA and CDR2 FQGTGA. CDR3 in amino acids: CASSPGLSTDTQYF. CDR3 DNA sequence: TGTGCCAGCAGCCCAGGTCTCAGCACAGATACGCAGTATTTT.

The chain recombines TRBV6-5 with TRBJ1-1; D perhaps matches TRBD1 (5 bases). The germline gives CDR1 MNHEY, CDR2 SVGAGI. The CDR3 has 13 amino acids. Deletions cut 5 bases from V and 1 base from J, with 8 bases between. This chain's CDR3 is CASSPQGNTEAFF. CDR3 nucleotide sequence: TGTGCCAGCAGTCCCCAGGGGAACACTGAAGCTTTCTTT.

Only one count was recorded for this clone. The chain is built from TRBV4-3 and TRBJ1-1; maybe TRBD1 (5 bases). Germline CDR1 is LGHNA and CDR2 is YSLEER. V lost 0 bases and J 3 bases, leaving 11 bases between the germline ends. The CDR3 is 15 residues long. The CDR3 nucleotides are TGCGCCAGCAGCCAAGAACCGGGGGTGCACACTGAAGCTTTCTTT. Amino acid sequence: CASSQEPGVHTEAFF.

This chain links TRBV2 with TRBJ2-7; D gene unclear. Trimming cost V 8 bases and J 2 bases, with 10 bases left between them. The length of the CDR3 is 12 residues. The germline V gene has CDR1 SNHLY and CDR2 FYNNEI. In DNA form, the CDR3 reads TGTGCCAGCTTGACTCCGACCTACGAGCAGTACTTC. Residues: CASLTPTYEQYF. The entire variable domain, with the rest obtained from reference TRBV2 and TRBJ2-7, is as follows: EPEVTQTPSHQVTQMGQEVILRCVPISNHLYFYWYRQILGQKVEFLVSFYNNEISEKSEIFDDQFSVERPDGSNFTLKIRSTKLEDSAMYFCASLTPTYEQYFGPGTRLTVT.

The chain employs TRBV19 and TRBJ2-1; the D gene is possibly TRBD2 (5 bases). CDR1 is LNHDA and CDR2 is SQIVND in the germline V gene (reference sequence). V was shortened by 4 bases and J by 0 bases, with 10 bases between the two germline ends. The CDR3 length is 15 residues. CDR3 amino acids: CASSRAGSSYNEQFF. The CDR3 DNA follows: TGTGCCAGTAGTAGGGCGGGTAGCTCCTACAATGAGCAGTTCTTC.

This sequence joins TRBV30 and TRBJ1-1, with D possibly matching TRBD1 (6 bases). Trimming took 1 base from V and 5 from J, leaving 11 bases between them. The CDR3 is made up of 13 amino acids. Germline CDR1 GTSNPN, CDR2 SVGIG (reference sequence). The CDR3: CAWSDQGLTEAFF. DNA for the CDR3: TGTGCCTGGAGTGACCAGGGGTTAACTGAAGCTTTCTTT.

This clone was counted a few times. The chain couples TRBV6-5 to TRBJ1-1; unclear D gene. V was pared by 2 bases and J by 11 bases, with 9 bases between. From germline, CDR1 is MNHEY and CDR2 SVGAGI. The CDR3 has 11 amino acids. The CDR3 coding sequence is TGTGCCAGCAGTTACAGAGGGCGGGCTTTCTTT. Translation: CASSYRGRAFF.

The CDR3 is CASSLGRGQETQYF. CDR3 DNA: TGTGCCAGCAGTTTGGGCAGGGGGCAAGAGACCCAGTACTTC. The chain is built from TRBV27 and TRBJ2-5; 7 bases are a match to TRBD1. Germline trimming cut 3 bases from V and 2 bases from J; bases unmatched to any gene: 3. Germline V gene lookup returns CDR1 MNHEY and CDR2 SMNVEV (reference sequence). The CDR3 contains 14 residues.

The chain has TRBV27 and TRBJ2-7; tentative D call: TRBD2 (5 bases). The ends were cut back, 5 bases at V and 7 bases at J, with 15 bases in the middle. Per germline, CDR1 MNHEY and CDR2 SMNVEV (reference sequence). The CDR3 spans 13 residues. CDR3 in DNA: TGTGCCAGCAGTAGACTCGGGCCGGGGGAGCAGTACTTC. Encoded protein: CASSRLGPGEQYF.

V usage is TRBV19 and J usage is TRBJ1-3; D is unclear. The CDR3 is 14 amino acids. V lost 6 bases and J lost 0, with 9 bases in between. Germline CDR1 is LNHDA and CDR2 is SQIVND (reference sequence). This CDR3 reads CASSEEYSGNTIYF. DNA for the CDR3: TGTGCCAGTAGCGAGGAATACTCTGGAAACACCATATATTTT.

There are many counts of this clone. The chain joins TRBV6-6 to TRBJ2-1, with 8 bases fitting TRBD1. V gave up 2 bases and J gave up 4 bases; unmatched junction bases: 1. Germline lookup yields CDR1 MNHNY and CDR2 SVGAGI (reference sequence). CDR3 length equals 14 residues. CDR3: CASSYTGGYNEQFF. The DNA of the CDR3 is TGTGCCAGCAGTTACACAGGGGGATACAATGAGCAGTTCTTC.

This chain connects TRBV7-9 to TRBJ2-7, with D perhaps TRBD1 (6 bases). Trimming took off 6 bases at V and 2 bases at J, with 11 bases between the two ends. This CDR3 contains 13 residues. Germline values: CDR1 SEHNR, CDR2 FQNEAQ (reference sequence). The DNA for the CDR3 is TGTGCCAGCAGTGACAGGATGACCTACGAGCAGTACTTC. This translates into CASSDRMTYEQYF.

This rearrangement joins TRBV14 to TRBJ2-3, with TRBD2 identical over 8 bases. This CDR3 comprises 15 residues. Germline V lookup: CDR1 SGHDN, CDR2 FVKESK. V shed 2 bases and J 2 bases; nucleotides not matched to a gene: 3. The CDR3 loop reads CASSQLAGNTDTQYF. The CDR3 region has the DNA TGTGCCAGCAGCCAATTAGCGGGAAACACAGATACGCAGTATTTT.

This clone has just one count. V is TRBV5-1 and J is TRBJ2-7; 12 bases are shared with TRBD1. This CDR3 has 16 amino acids. Germline V gives CDR1 SGHRS, CDR2 YFSETQ. The ends lost 0 bases at V and 5 bases at J; junction bases unmatched: 6. CDR3 residues: CASSLGPGQGAHEQYF. As DNA, the CDR3 is TGCGCCAGCAGCTTGGGGCCGGGACAGGGGGCACACGAGCAGTACTTC. The whole variable domain, remainder taken from reference TRBV5-1 and TRBJ2-7, is KAGVTQTPRYLIKTRGQQVTLSCSPISGHRSVSWYQQTPGQGLQFLFEYFSETQRNKGNFPGRFSGRQFSNSRSEMNVSTLELGDSALYLCASSLGPGQGAHEQYFGPGTRLTVT.

The CDR3 sequence is CASSVPGEQYF. As DNA, the CDR3 is TGTGCCAGCAGCGTCCCGGGGGAGCAGTACTTC. The chain recombines TRBV5-6 with TRBJ2-7, with a possible D match to TRBD2 (5 bases). The germline CDR1 and CDR2 sequences are SGHDT and YYEEEE. Trimming cost V 4 bases and J 7 bases, with 9 bases left between them. The CDR3 spans 11 residues. Based on the CDR3 plus reference TRBV5-6 and TRBJ2-7, the full variable domain is DAGVTQSPTHLIKTRGQQVTLRCSPKSGHDTVSWYQQALGQGPQFIFQYYEEEERQRGNFPDRFSGHQFPNYSSELNVNALLLGDSALYLCASSVPGEQYFGPGTRLTVT.

This clone appeared a single time. The chain links TRBV10-3 to TRBJ1-1; perhaps TRBD1 as D (5 bases). V was shortened by 3 bases and J by 6 bases, with 17 bases between the two germline ends. The CDR3 totals 15 residues. The germline V gene has CDR1 ENHRY and CDR2 SYGVKD. The CDR3 sequence is CAISDPGLPGSEAFF. The CDR3 nucleotides are TGTGCCATCAGTGACCCGGGACTCCCCGGCTCTGAAGCTTTCTTT.

V and J are TRBV28 and TRBJ1-2; 7 nucleotides agree with TRBD1. Losses at the gene ends were 3 bases for V and 3 bases for J; bases not matched to a gene: 4. There are 14 residues in the CDR3. Germline CDR1 and CDR2: MDHEN and SYDVKM. CDR3 in amino acids: CASSFGQAHYGYTF. Written as DNA, the CDR3 is TGTGCCAGCAGTTTCGGACAGGCCCACTATGGCTACACCTTC.